This TCR beta chain was found in a study of T cells in localized non-small cell lung cancer (dated by TCRdb to between 2020 and 2021). Regarding the complete study: Comparing tumors with uninvolved tumor-adjacent lungs, the study looked at the T cell repertoires of fewer than 250 patients with early-stage NSCLC. The cohort comprised 236 treatment-naïve NSCLC patients with resected, localized lung tumors. A mean age of around 66 years was recorded for the NSCLC patients, of whom 129 were male and about 100 were female.

The full study reports these points: Longer overall survival was associated with higher blood T cell density, whereas shorter survival was associated with higher adjacent-lung clonality. Because multi-region tumor sequencing was not performed, intratumor heterogeneity could not be ruled out. Of the top 100 tumor clones, a median of roughly 57 were detected in paired uninvolved adjacent lung; 28 were also among that lung's top 100. The highest T cell clonality was observed in uninvolved tumor-adjacent lung, where clonality exceeded that of tumor, suggesting that antigenic responses were more focused in uninvolved tumor-adjacent lung. Because the study design was exploratory, TCR variables were selected using unadjusted p-values without false-discovery rate correction.

At diagnosis, peripheral blood, uninvolved tumor-adjacent lung and tumor were collected and were preserved as a mix of fresh-frozen and FFPE material. For TCR repertoire profiling, blood samples were analyzed in the form of peripheral blood mononuclear cells. TCR beta CDR3 regions were sequenced from DNA using the immunoSEQ Assay. For the original study's pipeline: To compute T cell density, TCR beta template counts were normalized to usable DNA, which was estimated by amplifying housekeeping genes. Using the preseqR package, richness was estimated by extrapolating to 120,000 templates for tissue samples and 400,000 templates for PBMC samples. Clonality was defined by subtracting Pielou's evenness from one. Tissue-enriched TCRs were identified through differential abundance testing performed on productive amino-acid clonotypes, with a minimum total count of 5 and an alpha of 0.1. The Jaccard Index and the Morisita Overlap Index were used to quantify repertoire overlap between compartments. TCR beta CDR3s were clustered by GLIPH together with public tetramer-defined viral CDR3s, and at least three viral sequences plus V-gene enrichment were required for viral motifs. The source is immuneACCESS, and TCRdb retained only in-frame sequences with V and J called. Part of the clones is not carried over; for the studies checked, unresolved V genes explain less than half of this, and the remainder is unexplained. V, J and clone size are those of that table, while D and trimming were read from the DNA. This sample comprises 26,000 or so clones, 85% to 90% of them detected only once. The ten top clones hold less than 3.5% of the sample.

Turning to this clone: Its cognate antigen has yet to be identified. Per-base qualities were not stored, and no clone one base away is much larger.

The source is a woman aged 18-55 years with stage I lung adenocarcinoma. The sample consisted of peripheral blood, taken before any cancer treatment.

The CDR3: CASSVAGTSGSYEQYF. The DNA sequence is given as TGTGCCAGCAGCGTGGCCGGGACTAGCGGTTCCTACGAGCAGTACTTC. The sequence links TRBV7-8 to TRBJ2-7; 11 of the junction bases match TRBD2. Sequences SGHVS (CDR1) and FQNEAQ (CDR2) are obtained from the germline V gene. Compared with germline, V lacks 5 bases and J lacks 1 base; bases without a gene match: 7. There are 16 amino acids in the CDR3, from cysteine to phenylalanine inclusive. Solely the CDR3 DNA is kept, with 48 bases framed from the first base.